This entry lists 16 T cell receptor beta chains sequenced from one sample in a study of metastatic and nonmetastatic thyroid tumors. TCRdb re-processed the PCR reads through MiXCR. The sample has roughly 13,000 clones, more than 20% seen once; the top ten hold 15% to 20%. Thyroid surgery was preceded by no treatment in any patient. Sequenced material: tumor tissue. The receptors derive from a female donor with papillary thyroid cancer or a benign thyroid nodule (not recorded which). Some clones in this sample may be carry-over from other donors' samples.

By share, this clone counts as medium-sized. V is TRBV6-1 and J is TRBJ1-6; D is unclear. Germline assignment: CDR1 MNHNS and CDR2 SASEGT. This CDR3 is built from 12 residues. Trimming took 6 bases from V and 9 from J, leaving 9 bases between them. Written as DNA, the CDR3 is TGTGCCAGCAGGCCCGTCGGTTCACCCCTCCACTTT. Translated: CASRPVGSPLHF.

The chain links TRBV6-2 or TRBV6-3 to TRBJ2-6; a possible D gene is TRBD1 (5 bases). The CDR3 runs to 20 residues. CDR1 MNHEY and CDR2 SVGEGT come from the germline V gene. V lost 1 base and J 1 base, leaving 20 bases between the germline ends. The CDR3 loop is CASSYWVTVHLSSGANVLTF. CDR3 in DNA: TGTGCCAGCAGTTACTGGGTGACAGTTCACCTATCTTCTGGGGCCAACGTCCTGACTTTC.

In its sample, this clone was seen a few times. V is TRBV5-1 and J is TRBJ2-7; D is perhaps TRBD2 (5 bases). The V gene's germline CDR1 is SGHRS and CDR2 YFSETQ. The CDR3 covers 14 residues. V dropped 2 bases and J dropped 4 bases, with 13 bases sitting between them. The CDR3 DNA is TGCGCCAGCAGCTTAGTACTAGGCGGGTACGAGCAGTACTTC. This encodes CASSLVLGGYEQYF.

This clone is medium-sized in the sample. This chain connects TRBV6-1 to TRBJ1-2; D unclear. This CDR3 comprises 15 residues. In germline, CDR1 is MNHNS, CDR2 SASEGT. Trimming shortened V by 4 bases and J by 8 bases, and 20 bases separated the two germline ends. The CDR3 nucleotides read TGTGCCAGCAGTGGTGGCCTACCTCATCCGCGGGGCTACACCTTC. As protein: CASSGGLPHPRGYTF.

The chain joins TRBV19 to TRBJ1-3; 11 bases line up with TRBD1. Losses at the gene ends were 7 bases for V and 1 base for J; bases not matched to a gene: 9. Germline CDR1 is LNHDA and CDR2 is SQIVND (reference sequence). CDR3 length: 17 amino acids. Here the CDR3 DNA reads TGTGCCAGTACCATAAGGGGGACAGGGGGATCTGGAAACACCATATATTTT. Protein sequence: CASTIRGTGGSGNTIYF.

This chain connects TRBV27 to TRBJ1-6; D gene unclear. CDR3 length: 12 residues. CDR1 MNHEY and CDR2 SMNVEV come from the germline V gene (reference sequence). Trimming removed 6 bases at V and 7 bases at J, with 7 bases between. CDR3 sequence: CASSHGNSPLHF. In nucleotides, the CDR3 is TGTGCCAGCAGCCACGGGAATTCACCCCTCCACTTT.

The chain uses TRBV30 and TRBJ1-1; a possible D gene is TRBD1 (5 bases). Trimming shortened V by 0 bases and J by 4 bases, and 6 bases separated the two germline ends. The CDR3 contains 12 residues. Per the germline V gene, CDR1 is GTSNPN and CDR2 is SVGIG (reference sequence). The CDR3 sequence is CAWSVQATEAFF. CDR3 nucleotides: TGTGCCTGGAGTGTACAGGCCACTGAAGCTTTCTTT. Full variable domain (outside the CDR3, taken from reference TRBV30 and TRBJ1-1): SQTIHQWPATLVQPVGSPLSLECTVEGTSNPNLYWYRQAAGRGLQLLFYSVGIGQISSEVPQNLSASRPQDRQFILSSKKLLLSDSGFYLCAWSVQATEAFFGQGTRLTVV.

The V and J genes are TRBV20-1 and TRBJ1-5; D is unclear. CDR1 is DFQATT and CDR2 is SNEGSKA in the germline V gene (reference sequence). This CDR3 spans 14 amino acids. The V gene lost 5 bases and the J gene lost 2 bases, with 13 bases spanning the gap. CDR3 sequence: CSAPVIRGNQPQHF. The DNA for the CDR3 is TGCAGTGCTCCAGTAATAAGAGGCAATCAGCCCCAGCATTTT.

This clone was counted a few times. Sequence at one end of the junction differs from germline and may be a read error. The chain recombines TRBV24-1 with TRBJ1-4; TRBD1 is a possible D gene (5 bases). The CDR3 consists of 13 residues. Germline CDR1 KGHDR, CDR2 SFDVKD. DNA for the CDR3: TGTGCCACCAGTGATCGGACAAATGAGAAACTGTTTTTT. This gives the protein CATSDRTNEKLFF.

The rearrangement uses TRBV30 and TRBJ2-2; 12 nucleotides agree with TRBD2. CDR3 length equals 14 residues. The germline gives CDR1 GTSNPN, CDR2 SVGIG (reference sequence). V trimming: 0 bases; J trimming: 7 bases; junction bases outside the gene matches: 0. The CDR3 loop reads CAWSVLAGGGELFF. The CDR3 DNA reads as TGTGCCTGGAGTGTACTAGCGGGGGGCGGGGAGCTGTTTTTT.

Sample share makes this clone medium-sized. The V call is TRBV6-1, the J call TRBJ1-5; TRBD1 aligns across 8 bases. The CDR3 sequence is 14 residues long. Germline V gene lookup returns CDR1 MNHNS and CDR2 SASEGT. After removal of 10 bases from V and 9 bases from J, the junction contained 14 bases not matched to a gene. For the CDR3, the DNA is TGTGCCACCGCGACAGGGGCAGCTTCGGTGCCCCAGCATTTT. Protein: CATATGAASVPQHF.

This clone was observed at least ten times. The gene calls are TRBV11-1 and TRBJ1-4; D remains ambiguous. Germline V CDR1 and CDR2: SGHAT, FQDESV (reference sequence). There are 15 residues in the CDR3. V was trimmed by 3 bases and J by 7 bases, leaving 15 bases between them. This chain's CDR3 is CASSFRGLGGEKLFF. The CDR3 DNA is TGTGCCAGCAGCTTTAGAGGACTGGGAGGTGAAAAACTGTTTTTT.

In its sample, this clone was seen many times. The chain employs TRBV5-1 and TRBJ1-6; 7 bases are a match to TRBD1. The trim removed 5 bases at V and 6 bases at J, leaving 2 bases unmatched. The CDR3 totals 13 residues. Germline CDR1 reads SGHRS; CDR2 reads YFSETQ. The chain's CDR3 is CASRGDSNSPLHF. CDR3 DNA: TGCGCCAGCAGGGGGGACAGTAATTCACCCCTCCACTTT.

As regards this clone: A much larger clone differs from this one at a single base, so this may be a read error. The CDR3 here is CASSVLPGNEKLFF. The DNA for the CDR3 is TGTGCCAGCAGCGTACTCCCTGGAAATGAAAAACTGTTTTTT. This rearrangement joins TRBV9 to TRBJ1-4; D unresolved. Trimming removed 1 base from V and 5 bases from J, with 9 bases in between. This CDR3 contains 14 residues. Looked up from germline, CDR1 is SGDLS and CDR2 is YYNGEE.

The V gene is TRBV28, the J gene TRBJ2-1; TRBD2 might be the D (5 bases). The CDR3 has 13 residues. V lost 8 bases and J lost 2, with 10 bases in between. The germline CDR1 and CDR2 sequences are MDHEN and SYDVKM. This CDR3 is CASSGTAYNEQFF. The CDR3 bases are TGTGCCAGCTCGGGAACAGCCTACAATGAGCAGTTCTTC.

This clone was picked up a small number of times. Mismatch with germline at one junction end may stem from a read error. The chain links TRBV10-1 to TRBJ2-2, with D maybe TRBD1 (6 bases). Germline V CDR1 and CDR2: WNHNN, SYGVQD (reference sequence). This CDR3 is 15 amino acids long. The DNA for the CDR3 is TGCGCCAGCAGTAACAGGGCTCCGAACACCTGGGAGCTTTTTTTT. It is translated as CASSNRAPNTWELFF.